Below, 29 T cell receptor beta chains from the same sample are listed, as sequenced in a study of OX40 agonist ivuxolimab in advanced cancers. The assay was immunoSEQ multiplex PCR, and TCRdb's table has in-frame clones only and misses some. The repertoire includes tens of thousands of clones, approximately 90% of them detected once, and 0.45% to 0.6% sits in the top ten. Sample: CD4+ or CD8+ T cells sorted from blood, taken in a trial of the OX40 agonist ivuxolimab. The receptor source for this set is an adult with an advanced solid tumor such as melanoma, head and neck, liver or kidney cancer.

This sequence joins TRBV6-6 and TRBJ1-5; D uncertain. Germline values: CDR1 MNHNY, CDR2 SVGAGI (reference sequence). The ends were cut back, 4 bases at V and 9 bases at J, with 16 bases in the middle. The CDR3 is 14 residues long. The CDR3 DNA is TGTGCCAGCAGTTTCCGCTCCCAGGACCCGCCCCAGCATTTT. Protein: CASSFRSQDPPQHF.

V usage is TRBV6-6 and J usage is TRBJ1-1; unclear D gene. V was cut by 2 bases and J by 0 bases, with 4 bases left in between. The CDR3 is 13 residues long. Germline CDR1 MNHNY, CDR2 SVGAGI (reference sequence). CDR3 amino acids: CASSYAMNTEAFF. In DNA, the CDR3 is TGTGCCAGCAGTTACGCCATGAACACTGAAGCTTTCTTT.

The chain employs TRBV6-5 and TRBJ1-4, with D possibly matching TRBD1 (6 bases). The CDR3 extends over 14 amino acids. Germline V gene sequence: CDR1 MNHEY, CDR2 SVGAGI. Trimming pared 0 bases from V and 14 bases from J, leaving 16 bases between. This chain's CDR3 is CASSYSQGQSRLFF. Written as DNA, the CDR3 is TGTGCCAGCAGTTACTCCCAGGGGCAAAGCCGGCTGTTTTTT.

This sequence joins TRBV5-1 and TRBJ2-2; D possibly corresponds to TRBD2 (6 bases). The germline CDR1 and CDR2 sequences are SGHRS and YFSETQ. With 4 bases removed from V and 3 bases from J, the gap between germline ends came to 13 bases. The CDR3 has 15 amino acids. The CDR3 region is CASSPGGSHTGELFF. CDR3 DNA sequence: TGCGCCAGCAGCCCCGGGGGTTCGCACACCGGGGAGCTGTTTTTT.

The V and J genes are TRBV6-5 and TRBJ1-1; possible D gene TRBD1, 5 bases. CDR1 is MNHEY and CDR2 is SVGAGI in the germline V gene. V was cut by 6 bases and J by 5 bases, with 16 bases left in between. The CDR3 runs to 14 residues. The CDR3 loop is CASRTDTGGTEAFF. In nucleotides, the CDR3 is TGTGCCAGCAGGACCGACACGGGGGGGACTGAAGCTTTCTTT.

The J gene is TRBJ2-2, the V gene TRBV7-2; D gene uncertain. The V and J ends lost 6 bases and 5 bases respectively, with 10 bases between them. This CDR3 is built from 13 residues. Per germline, CDR1 SGHTA and CDR2 FQGNSA. The CDR3 DNA reads as TGTGCCAGCAGTTTTATAGAGACCGGGGAGCTGTTTTTT. This encodes CASSFIETGELFF.

CDR3 region: CASSVKYKKREHYEQYF. CDR3 bases: TGTGCCAGCAGCGTAAAGTACAAGAAAAGAGAACACTACGAGCAGTACTTC. The J gene is TRBJ2-7, the V gene TRBV5-4; D not resolved. V lost 4 bases and J lost 3, with 23 bases in between. This CDR3 is 17 amino acids long. Germline-derived CDR1 and CDR2 are SGHNT and YYREEE (reference sequence).

The CDR3 region is CASSFSGGDDEQYF. The CDR3 DNA reads as TGTGCCAGCAGCTTTAGTGGGGGGGACGACGAGCAGTACTTC. The V and J genes are TRBV7-9 and TRBJ2-7; TRBD2 agrees at 7 bases. V trimming: 3 bases; J trimming: 5 bases; junction bases outside the gene matches: 7. The CDR3 loop spans 14 amino acids. Germline V gives CDR1 SEHNR, CDR2 FQNEAQ (reference sequence).

V gene TRBV29-1 combines with J gene TRBJ2-1; 7 nucleotides match TRBD1. This CDR3 comprises 13 residues. Germline V CDR1 and CDR2: SQVTM, ANQGSEA. Losses at the gene ends were 8 bases for V and 9 bases for J; bases not matched to a gene: 13. The CDR3 coding sequence is TGCAGCTTCGGACAGGCAGTTTTTGGTGAGCAGTTCTTC. Translation: CSFGQAVFGEQFF.

The gene calls are TRBV7-2 and TRBJ1-2; D may be TRBD1 (6 bases). Per the germline V gene, CDR1 is SGHTA and CDR2 is FQGNSA. V was cut by 5 bases and J by 0 bases, with 13 bases left in between. There are 15 residues in the CDR3. DNA of the CDR3: TGTGCCAGCAGCCGAAACAGGGATACTAACTATGGCTACACCTTC. Amino acids: CASSRNRDTNYGYTF. Complete variable domain (other parts from reference TRBV7-2 and TRBJ1-2): GAGVSQSPSNKVTEKGKDVELRCDPISGHTALYWYRQSLGQGLEFLIYFQGNSAPDKSGLPSDRFSAERTGGSVSTLTIQRTQQEDSAVYLCASSRNRDTNYGYTFGSGTRLTVV.

This sequence joins TRBV5-1 and TRBJ2-5; the match to TRBD2 covers 8 bases. Germline CDR1 reads SGHRS; CDR2 reads YFSETQ. J lost 5 bases, V lost 4 bases, and 10 bases had no gene match. The CDR3 spans 15 residues. Here the CDR3 reads CASSTGTSGGETQYF. CDR3 DNA sequence: TGCGCCAGCAGCACCGGGACTAGTGGAGGGGAGACCCAGTACTTC.

The chain joins TRBV2 to TRBJ2-5; D is possibly TRBD1 (6 bases). The CDR3 contains 12 residues. Germline V gives CDR1 SNHLY, CDR2 FYNNEI. The V end was cut by 4 bases, the J end by 5 bases, with 8 bases between. CDR3 sequence reads: CASSAQGETQYF. CDR3 bases: TGTGCCAGCAGTGCCCAGGGGGAGACCCAGTACTTC.

This chain connects TRBV9 to TRBJ1-4; D not resolved. There are 14 residues in the CDR3. Germline loops: CDR1 SGDLS, CDR2 YYNGEE. V lost 3 bases to trimming and J lost 3 bases, with 9 bases between them. As DNA, the CDR3 is TGTGCCAGCAGCGCCCCTGGATCTAATGAAAAACTGTTTTTT. It yields the protein CASSAPGSNEKLFF. The entire variable domain, with the rest obtained from reference TRBV9 and TRBJ1-4, is as follows: DSGVTQTPKHLITATGQRVTLRCSPRSGDLSVYWYQQSLDQGLQFLIQYYNGEERAKGNILERFSAQQFPDLHSELNLSSLELGDSALYFCASSAPGSNEKLFFGSGTQLSVL.

The gene calls are TRBV4-3 and TRBJ2-7; D gene uncertain. V lost 5 bases to trimming and J lost 7 bases, with 9 bases between them. This CDR3 is 11 amino acids long. Germline-derived CDR1 and CDR2 are LGHNA and YSLEER. The CDR3 coding sequence is TGCGCCAGCAGCGAAACCGGGGAGCAGTACTTC. Translated: CASSETGEQYF.

V is TRBV5-1 and J is TRBJ2-2; 9 bases line up with TRBD1. Germline V gene sequence: CDR1 SGHRS, CDR2 YFSETQ. V trimming: 4 bases; J trimming: 3 bases; junction bases outside the gene matches: 4. The CDR3 has 15 residues. CDR3 in DNA: TGCGCCAGCAGCGTCGGACAGGGGTACACCGGGGAGCTGTTTTTT. Encoded protein: CASSVGQGYTGELFF.

The V gene is TRBV7-8, the J gene TRBJ1-4; tentatively, D is TRBD1 (5 bases). V lost 4 bases and J lost 0, with 12 bases in between. This CDR3 spans 16 amino acids. In germline, CDR1 is SGHVS, CDR2 FQNEAQ. CDR3 sequence (DNA): TGTGCCAGCAGCTGGGCTCGACAGTCAACTAATGAAAAACTGTTTTTT. This gives the protein CASSWARQSTNEKLFF.

The chain recombines TRBV5-4 with TRBJ2-3, with D perhaps matching TRBD2 (5 bases). Trimming left V 3 bases short and J 2 bases short, with 10 bases between. This CDR3 has 14 residues. Germline V CDR1 and CDR2: SGHNT, YYREEE (reference sequence). The chain's CDR3 is CASSYNGVTDTQYF. The CDR3 DNA reads as TGTGCCAGCAGCTACAACGGGGTCACAGATACGCAGTATTTT.

The rearrangement uses TRBV6-5 and TRBJ1-2; 10 bases fit TRBD1. J lost 5 bases, V lost 0 bases, and 3 bases had no gene match. The V gene's germline CDR1 is MNHEY and CDR2 SVGAGI. The CDR3 has 15 residues. CDR3 loop: CASSYSGTGVYGYTF. In nucleotides, the CDR3 is TGTGCCAGCAGTTACTCGGGGACAGGGGTGTATGGCTACACCTTC.

The chain recombines TRBV6-5 with TRBJ2-5; either TRBD1 or TRBD2 may fit D (7 bases each). The CDR3 extends over 15 amino acids. V was shortened by 2 bases and J by 3 bases, with 13 bases between the two germline ends. Germline CDR1 reads MNHEY; CDR2 reads SVGAGI. CDR3: CASSYPRGGEETQYF. In DNA, the CDR3 is TGTGCCAGCAGTTACCCCAGGGGGGGCGAAGAGACCCAGTACTTC.

The chain employs TRBV5-1 and TRBJ1-1, with TRBD1 matching over 12 bases. The germline gives CDR1 SGHRS, CDR2 YFSETQ. The ends lost 7 bases at V and 7 bases at J; junction bases unmatched: 14. CDR3 size: 16 residues. In DNA form, the CDR3 reads TGCGCCAGCTCGGGACAGGGGGCGGGGATTGGTGGTGAAGCTTTCTTT. Protein: CASSGQGAGIGGEAFF.

This sequence joins TRBV15 and TRBJ1-2, with a tentative D call TRBD1 (6 bases). The CDR3 extends over 15 amino acids. The germline CDR1 and CDR2 sequences are LNHNV and YYDKDF (reference sequence). V was cut by 2 bases and J by 4 bases, with 14 bases left in between. CDR3 loop: CATSRSPPTGYGYTF. The CDR3 region has the DNA TGTGCCACCAGCAGATCCCCTCCGACAGGCTATGGCTACACCTTC.

The gene calls are TRBV5-6 and TRBJ2-2; D gene unclear. The CDR3 spans 11 residues. V dropped 3 bases and J dropped 4 bases, with 1 base sitting between them. The V gene's germline CDR1 is SGHDT and CDR2 YYEEEE. The CDR3 bases are TGTGCCAGCAGCTCCACCGGGGAGCTGTTTTTT. Translation: CASSSTGELFF.

This clone was observed a handful of times. A read error may account for a junction end that differs from germline. The chain has TRBV19 and TRBJ1-2; 7 nucleotides align to TRBD1. Germline assignment: CDR1 LNHDA and CDR2 SQIVND (reference sequence). This CDR3 is 12 amino acids long. CDR3 nucleotide sequence: TGTGCCAGTAGTCTAGACAGGGTTGGCTACACCTTC. Its translation: CASSLDRVGYTF. The full variable domain, its missing parts supplied by reference TRBV19 and TRBJ1-2, is DGGITQSPKYLFRKEGQNVTLSCEQNLNHDAMYWYRQDPGQGLRLIYYSQIVNDFQKGDIAEGYSVSREKKESFPLTVTSAQKNPTAFYLCASSLDRVGYTFGSGTRLTVV.

The chain combines TRBV7-2 with TRBJ1-2, with unresolved D. Germline CDR1 is SGHTA and CDR2 is FQGNSA. The CDR3 consists of 13 residues. V was shortened by 0 bases and J by 7 bases, with 9 bases between the two germline ends. In nucleotides, the CDR3 is TGTGCCAGCAGCTTAGCGGGCCCGCCTGGCTACACCTTC. It translates to CASSLAGPPGYTF. The full variable domain, completed using reference TRBV7-2 and TRBJ1-2, is GAGVSQSPSNKVTEKGKDVELRCDPISGHTALYWYRQSLGQGLEFLIYFQGNSAPDKSGLPSDRFSAERTGGSVSTLTIQRTQQEDSAVYLCASSLAGPPGYTFGSGTRLTVV.

V usage is TRBV6-5 and J usage is TRBJ2-7, with 12 bases that match TRBD1. V was clipped by 2 bases and J by 5 bases; unmatched bases: 4. Looked up from germline, CDR1 is MNHEY and CDR2 is SVGAGI. The CDR3 has 15 residues. CDR3 sequence: CASSYGGTGGDEQYF. Here the CDR3 DNA reads TGTGCCAGCAGTTACGGTGGGACAGGGGGCGACGAGCAGTACTTC.

The CDR3 region has the DNA TGTGCCAGCAGTGAAGGCAGGGTTGGGCAGGCCCAGCATTTT. Translated, it gives CASSEGRVGQAQHF. The rearrangement uses TRBV2 and TRBJ1-5, with D perhaps TRBD1 (5 bases). CDR3 size: 14 residues. V dropped 1 base and J dropped 11 bases, with 15 bases sitting between them. Germline values: CDR1 SNHLY, CDR2 FYNNEI.

The V gene is TRBV29-1, the J gene TRBJ1-1; D unclear. This CDR3 has 11 residues. Trimming removed 7 bases at V and 10 bases at J, with 16 bases between. Germline lookup yields CDR1 SQVTM and CDR2 ANQGSEA. The CDR3 spells CSAAPEYGAFF. The CDR3 DNA follows: TGCAGCGCCGCCCCGGAATACGGAGCTTTCTTT. The variable domain in full, completed from reference TRBV29-1 and TRBJ1-1, reads SAVISQKPSRDICQRGTSLTIQCQVDSQVTMMFWYRQQPGQSLTLIATANQGSEATYESGFVIDKFPISRPNLTFSTLTVSNMSPEDSSIYLCSAAPEYGAFFGQGTRLTVV.

This rearrangement joins TRBV10-2 to TRBJ2-1, with D tentatively TRBD1 (6 bases). CDR1 and CDR2 (germline): WSHSY, SAAADI. The CDR3 length is 13 residues. Trimming left V 1 base short and J 10 bases short, with 11 bases between. DNA of the CDR3: TGCGCCAGCAGTGAGTTCCCGGACAGCGAGCAGTTCTTC. The encoded protein is CASSEFPDSEQFF.

The chain has TRBV20-1 and TRBJ2-5, with unresolved D. From germline, CDR1 is DFQATT and CDR2 SNEGSKA (reference sequence). The V end was cut by 3 bases, the J end by 5 bases, with 4 bases between. The length of the CDR3 is 10 residues. The CDR3 DNA sequence: TGCAGTGCTAGTTGGGAGACCCAGTACTTC. Residues: CSASWETQYF.